The T cell receptor (beta chain) under discussion was sequenced for a study of cytomegalovirus exposure and HLA in healthy donors. PCR employed 60 Vbeta and 13 Jbeta primers. This table comes from immunoSEQ multiplex PCR, and its TCRdb copy is limited to in-frame clones, with some not included. The sample yields approximately 37,000 clones, of which the top ten take up 5.5% to 7%. Germline V gene lookup returns CDR1 MNHEY and CDR2 SMNVEV (reference sequence). This CDR3 spans 18 amino acids. With V trimmed by 3 bases and J by 2 bases, 9 bases remained unmatched. This receptor was identified in a human donor in good health. This rearrangement joins TRBV27 to TRBJ2-1; 11 nucleotides align to TRBD2. Sequencing was carried out using PBMCs. CDR3 loop: CASSFFWGSGGAYNEQFF. The CDR3 nucleotides are TGTGCCAGCAGTTTCTTTTGGGGTAGCGGGGGGGCCTACAATGAGCAGTTCTTC.